Listed here is a single TCR beta chain. What this receptor recognizes is not known. Base qualities were left out, and no much larger clone turns up one base away. The trial excluded patients who had a history of autoimmune disease or were on systemic immunosuppression. Peripheral blood for TCR sequencing was collected from all dose cohorts at baseline, on cycle 4 day 1, and on cycle 7 day 1. The samples were drawn from a first-in-human, open-label, multicenter phase I dose-escalation trial of ivuxolimab. Adults with locally advanced or metastatic melanoma, renal cell, hepatocellular, or head and neck squamous cell carcinoma were enrolled in the trial. Before TCR sequencing, CD4+ T cells and CD8+ T cells were sorted from peripheral blood as separate populations. The data stem from a study of OX40 agonist ivuxolimab in advanced cancers. Broadly, across the study: Ivuxolimab, which targeted the costimulatory receptor OX40 (CD134), was an agonistic, fully human IgG2 monoclonal antibody. Of the roughly 51 patients in dose escalation, some 19 had hepatocellular carcinoma, some 15 had melanoma, 9 had renal cell carcinoma and 9 had head and neck cancer. The purpose of peripheral TCRbeta sequencing was to test whether ivuxolimab changed TCR sequence diversity and led to clonal T-cell expansion. The paper describes the monotherapy dose-escalation part (N ≈ 52 patients) of the phase I trial of ivuxolimab. Intravenous ivuxolimab was administered to patients every 2 weeks at six dose levels: 0.01, 0.1, 0.3, 1.5, 3 and 10 mg/kg. Partial responses occurred in three dose-escalation patients, of whom one had hepatocellular carcinoma and two had cutaneous melanoma. In the dose-escalation cohort, approximately 83% of patients were male, and the mean age was around 65 years with a range of roughly 20 to 79. Prior anti-PD-1, anti-PD-L1 or anti-CTLA-4 therapy was permitted, and checkpoint inhibitors had been received by around 40% of dose-escalation patients. Overall study outcomes, separate from this receptor: In the 0.1-3.0 mg/kg groups, partial responders had among the lowest normalized peripheral clonal expansion, particularly in CD8+ T cells. Low levels of normalized T-cell clonal expansion were also seen in some patients who did not respond. The antigen specificity of the peripheral T cells that underwent clonal expansion was not determined. After ivuxolimab, more expanded clones were found on average in CD8+ T cells than in CD4+ T cells. At doses of 0.1 to 3.0 mg/kg, clonal expansion of both CD4+ and CD8+ T cells in blood was seen between baseline and week 6.

Trimming removed 9 bases from V and 5 bases from J; the gene matches leave 6 bases unexplained. Spanning cysteine to phenylalanine, the CDR3 consists of 13 amino acids. Only CDR3 DNA is held: 39 bases, read in frame from base 1. The CDR1 and CDR2 encoded by the germline V gene are MDHEN and SYDVKM. For sequencing of the TCRbeta CDR3 region, genomic DNA was extracted from the sorted cells. The immunoSEQ Assay was used to sequence the TCRbeta CDR3 regions. TCRdb obtained this table from immuneACCESS and retained in-frame rearrangements with V and J assigned. These tables miss some clones; where compared with another copy, unresolved V genes account for less than half of the shortfall, and the remainder is unexplained. The sample table holds approximately 58,000 clones, of which 70% to 90% were seen once. 3% of the sample comes from the top ten.

The sequences come from CD4+ or CD8+ T cells sorted from blood, collected in a trial of the OX40 agonist ivuxolimab. This receptor was taken from an adult with an advanced solid tumor such as melanoma, head and neck, liver or kidney cancer. Recombination connected TRBV28 to TRBJ1-3, and TRBD1 aligns with 8 junction nucleotides. The CDR3 amino acid sequence is: CASVDRDRNTIYF. The sequenced DNA is TGTGCCAGTGTGGACAGGGATAGAAACACCATATATTTT.